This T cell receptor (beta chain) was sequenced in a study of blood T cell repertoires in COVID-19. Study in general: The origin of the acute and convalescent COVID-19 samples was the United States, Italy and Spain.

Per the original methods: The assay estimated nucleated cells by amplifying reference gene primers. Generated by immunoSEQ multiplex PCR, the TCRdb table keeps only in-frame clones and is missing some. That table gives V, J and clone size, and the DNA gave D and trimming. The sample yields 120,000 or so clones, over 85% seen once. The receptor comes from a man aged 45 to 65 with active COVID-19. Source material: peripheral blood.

CDR3 sequence (DNA): TGCGCCAGCAGCTTGGAGGGCGGGGGGAACACAGATACGCAGTATTTT. Residues: CASSLEGGGNTDTQYF. The rearrangement joins TRBV5-1 to TRBJ2-3; 8 bases align to TRBD2. The J segment lost 2 bases and the V segment lost 0 bases, leaving 5 bases of the junction unmatched. This CDR3 contains 16 residues. Germline lookup yields CDR1 SGHRS and CDR2 YFSETQ.